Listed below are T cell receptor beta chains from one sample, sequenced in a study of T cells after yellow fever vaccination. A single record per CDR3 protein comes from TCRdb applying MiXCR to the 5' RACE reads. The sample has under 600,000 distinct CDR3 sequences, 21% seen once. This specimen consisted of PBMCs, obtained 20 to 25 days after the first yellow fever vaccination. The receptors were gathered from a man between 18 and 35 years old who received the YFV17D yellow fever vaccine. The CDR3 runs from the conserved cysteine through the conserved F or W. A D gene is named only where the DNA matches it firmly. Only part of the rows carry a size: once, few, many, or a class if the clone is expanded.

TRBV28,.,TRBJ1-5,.,CASSSPGARQPQHF,TGTGCCAGCAGTTCCCCGGGGGCTCGGCAGCCCCAGCATTTT
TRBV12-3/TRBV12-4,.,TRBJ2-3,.,CASSLRGGRDTQYF,TGTGCCAGCAGTCTCAGGGGGGGGAGAGATACGCAGTATTTT
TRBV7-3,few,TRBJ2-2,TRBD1,CASSLDATGWDTGELFF,TGTGCCAGCAGCTTAGATGCGACAGGGTGGGACACCGGGGAGCTGTTTTTT
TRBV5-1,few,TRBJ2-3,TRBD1,CASSLAATGGRNTQYF,TGCGCCAGCAGCTTGGCCGCGACAGGGGGCCGCAATACGCAGTATTTT
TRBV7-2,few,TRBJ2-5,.,CASSLAKGSSETQYF,TGTGCCAGCAGCTTAGCCAAGGGGTCATCAGAGACCCAGTACTTC
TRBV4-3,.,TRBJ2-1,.,CASSQAGVADSNEQFF,TGCGCCAGCAGCCAAGCCGGCGTAGCGGATTCCAATGAGCAGTTCTTC
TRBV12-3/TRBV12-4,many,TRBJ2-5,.,CASSLTTGRLWETQYF,TGTGCCAGCAGTTTAACAACTGGCAGACTGTGGGAGACCCAGTACTTC
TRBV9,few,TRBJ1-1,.,CASSVVKTESNTEAFF,TGTGCCAGCAGCGTAGTAAAAACGGAATCGAACACTGAAGCTTTCTTT
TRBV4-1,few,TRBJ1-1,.,CASSQANRGGTEAFF,TGCGCCAGCAGCCAAGCTAATAGGGGAGGCACTGAAGCTTTCTTT
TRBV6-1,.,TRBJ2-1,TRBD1,CASGTVFYNEQFF,TGTGCCAGCGGGACAGTATTTTACAATGAGCAGTTCTTC
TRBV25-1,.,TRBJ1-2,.,CASSSNGLYGYTF,TGTGCCAGCAGCTCTAACGGCCTCTATGGCTACACCTTC
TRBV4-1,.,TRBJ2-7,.,CASSQGSASSYEQYF,TGCGCCAGCAGCCAAGGGAGCGCGAGCTCCTACGAGCAGTACTTC
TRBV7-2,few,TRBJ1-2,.,CASSPSAGGIYGYTF,TGTGCCAGCAGCCCCTCGGCCGGGGGCATCTATGGCTACACCTTC
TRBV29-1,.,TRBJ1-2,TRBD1,CSVVGGQGVENYGYTF,TGCAGCGTTGTTGGGGGACAGGGGGTGGAGAACTATGGCTACACCTTC
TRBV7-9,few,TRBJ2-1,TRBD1,CASRHRQGGEQFF,TGTGCCAGCAGACACAGACAGGGCGGGGAGCAGTTCTTC
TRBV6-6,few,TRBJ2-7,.,CASSLQAAYEQYF,TGTGCCAGCAGTCTTCAGGCAGCCTACGAGCAGTACTTC
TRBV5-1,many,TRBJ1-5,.,CASSLEGPVSNQPQHF,TGCGCCAGCAGCCTTGAGGGGCCGGTTAGCAATCAGCCCCAGCATTTT
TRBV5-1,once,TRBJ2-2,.,CASSFRGTHTGELFF,TGCGCCAGCAGCTTCCGGGGGACCCACACCGGGGAGCTGTTTTTT
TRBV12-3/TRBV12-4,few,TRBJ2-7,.,CASSERKVEQYF,TGTGCCAGCAGCGAGAGAAAGGTGGAGCAGTACTTC
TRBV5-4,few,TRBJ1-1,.,CASSSGGRSIEAFF,TGTGCCAGCAGCTCTGGCGGAAGATCGATTGAAGCTTTCTTT
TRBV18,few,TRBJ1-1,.,CASSLGQRAEGTEAFF,TGTGCCAGCTCACTCGGACAGCGTGCTGAGGGGACTGAAGCTTTCTTT
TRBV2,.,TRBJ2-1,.,CASSGGVLSSYNEQFF,TGTGCCAGCAGTGGTGGGGTCCTCAGCTCCTACAATGAGCAGTTCTTC
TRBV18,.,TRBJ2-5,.,CASSPRKNQETQYF,TGTGCCAGCTCACCTCGGAAAAACCAAGAGACCCAGTACTTC
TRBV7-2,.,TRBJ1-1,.,CASSLDWSEAFF,TGTGCCAGCAGCTTAGATTGGAGTGAAGCTTTCTTT
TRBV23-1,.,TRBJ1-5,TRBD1,CASSRPRQNDRGLRNQPQHF,TGCGCCAGCAGTCGACCCCGTCAGAACGACAGGGGGCTGAGAAATCAGCCCCAGCATTTT
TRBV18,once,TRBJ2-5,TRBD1,CASSLFGQGAFETQYF,TGTGCCAGCTCACTCTTTGGACAGGGGGCGTTTGAGACCCAGTACTTC
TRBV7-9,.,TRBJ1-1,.,CASSLYYPGRVTEAFF,TGTGCCAGCAGCTTATATTACCCTGGCAGGGTCACTGAAGCTTTCTTT
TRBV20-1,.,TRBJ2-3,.,CSGRRSSTDTQYF,TGCAGTGGTCGACGGTCTAGCACAGATACGCAGTATTTT
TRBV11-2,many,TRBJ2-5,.,CASTPRGSGETQYF,TGTGCCAGCACCCCCCGGGGGTCGGGCGAGACCCAGTACTTC